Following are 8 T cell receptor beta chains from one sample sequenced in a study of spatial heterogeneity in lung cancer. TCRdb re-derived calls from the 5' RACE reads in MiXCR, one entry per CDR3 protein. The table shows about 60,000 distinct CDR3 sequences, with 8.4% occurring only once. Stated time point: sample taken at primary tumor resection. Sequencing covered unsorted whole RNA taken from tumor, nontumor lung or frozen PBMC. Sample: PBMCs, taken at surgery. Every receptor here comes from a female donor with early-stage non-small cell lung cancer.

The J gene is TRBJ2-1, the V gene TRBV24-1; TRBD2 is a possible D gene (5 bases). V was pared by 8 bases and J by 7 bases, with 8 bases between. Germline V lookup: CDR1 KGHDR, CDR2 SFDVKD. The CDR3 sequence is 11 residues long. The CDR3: CATNRGNEQFF. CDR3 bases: TGTGCCACCAATCGAGGGAATGAGCAGTTCTTC.

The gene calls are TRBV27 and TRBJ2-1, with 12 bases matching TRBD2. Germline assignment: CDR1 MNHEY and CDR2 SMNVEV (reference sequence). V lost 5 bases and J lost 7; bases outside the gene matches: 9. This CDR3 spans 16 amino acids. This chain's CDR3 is CASSPGLAGLENEQFF. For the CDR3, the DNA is TGTGCCAGCAGTCCAGGACTAGCGGGGTTGGAAAATGAGCAGTTCTTC.

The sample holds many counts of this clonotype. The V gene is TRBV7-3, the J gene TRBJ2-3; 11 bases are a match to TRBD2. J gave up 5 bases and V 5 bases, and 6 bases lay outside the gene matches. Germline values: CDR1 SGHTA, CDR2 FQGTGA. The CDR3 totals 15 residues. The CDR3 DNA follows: TGTGCCAGCAGCCCACTAGCGGGAGAGATAGATACGCAGTATTTT. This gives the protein CASSPLAGEIDTQYF. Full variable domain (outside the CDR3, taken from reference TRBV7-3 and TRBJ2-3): GAGVSQTPSNKVTEKGKYVELRCDPISGHTALYWYRQSLGQGPEFLIYFQGTGAADDSGLPNDRFFAVRPEGSVSTLKIQRTERGDSAVYLCASSPLAGEIDTQYFGPGTRLTVL.

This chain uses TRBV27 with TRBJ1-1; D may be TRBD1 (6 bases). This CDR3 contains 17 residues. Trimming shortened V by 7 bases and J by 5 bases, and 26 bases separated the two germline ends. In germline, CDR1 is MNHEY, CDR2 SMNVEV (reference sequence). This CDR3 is CASTRYTGRGVKTEAFF. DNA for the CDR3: TGTGCCAGCACCCGTTATACGGGCAGGGGTGTAAAGACTGAAGCTTTCTTT.

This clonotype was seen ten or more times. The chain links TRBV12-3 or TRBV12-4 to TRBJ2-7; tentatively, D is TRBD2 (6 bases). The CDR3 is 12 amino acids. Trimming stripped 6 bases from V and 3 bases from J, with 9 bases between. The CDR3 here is CASREGDYEQYF. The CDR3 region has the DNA TGTGCCAGCAGGGAGGGCGACTACGAGCAGTACTTC.

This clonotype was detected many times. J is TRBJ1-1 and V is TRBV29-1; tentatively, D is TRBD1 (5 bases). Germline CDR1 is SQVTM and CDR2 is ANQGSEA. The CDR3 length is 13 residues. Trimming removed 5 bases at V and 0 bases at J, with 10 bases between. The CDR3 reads CSVRPGLNTEAFF. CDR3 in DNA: TGCAGCGTTCGTCCGGGGCTGAACACTGAAGCTTTCTTT.

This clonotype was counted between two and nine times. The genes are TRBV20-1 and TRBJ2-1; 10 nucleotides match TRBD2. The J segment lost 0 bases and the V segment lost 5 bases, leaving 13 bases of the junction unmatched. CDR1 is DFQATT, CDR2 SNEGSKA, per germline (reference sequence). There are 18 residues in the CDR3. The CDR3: CSAGGRLAGRSSYNEQFF. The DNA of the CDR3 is TGCAGTGCTGGTGGGCGACTAGCGGGCAGGAGCTCCTACAATGAGCAGTTCTTC.

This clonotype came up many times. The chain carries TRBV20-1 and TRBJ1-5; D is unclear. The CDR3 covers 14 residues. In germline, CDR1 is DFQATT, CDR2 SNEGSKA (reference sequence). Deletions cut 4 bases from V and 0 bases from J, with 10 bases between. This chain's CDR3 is CSATGGNSNQPQHF. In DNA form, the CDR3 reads TGCAGTGCTACGGGCGGGAATAGCAATCAGCCCCAGCATTTT.